The 14 T cell receptor beta chains below all came from one sample that was sequenced in a study of PD-L1 blockade in urothelial cancer. Indicated time point: peripheral blood 6 weeks after treatment start. TCRdb keeps only in-frame clones here, not all; method: immunoSEQ multiplex PCR. Here the sample spans about 76,000 clones, 85% to 95% being singletons. The sequences come from PBMCs, collected around atezolizumab (anti-PD-L1) treatment. Source of these receptors: a woman aged 80 or over with urothelial cancer.

The genes are TRBV6-1 and TRBJ2-3; possibly TRBD2 for D (5 bases). There are 15 residues in the CDR3. Trimming cost V 2 bases and J 6 bases, with 15 bases left between them. Germline V gene sequence: CDR1 MNHNS, CDR2 SASEGT. The CDR3 DNA is TGTGCCAGCAGTGAACGGGGTTTGGGTAGGGATACGCAGTATTTT. Translation gives CASSERGLGRDTQYF.

The rearrangement joins TRBV7-6 to TRBJ2-1; D is ambiguous. The length of the CDR3 is 17 residues. Germline V gene sequence: CDR1 SGHVS, CDR2 FNYEAQ. The V and J ends lost 5 bases and 0 bases respectively, with 17 bases between them. The CDR3 bases are TGTGCCAGCAGCCCAGAGGCAAGACCCATCTCCTACAATGAGCAGTTCTTC. Amino acids: CASSPEARPISYNEQFF. The full variable domain, with the rest looked up from reference TRBV7-6 and TRBJ2-1, is GAGVSQSPRYKVTKRGQDVALRCDPISGHVSLYWYRQALGQGPEFLTYFNYEAQQDKSGLPNDRFSAERPEGSISTLTIQRTEQRDSAMYRCASSPEARPISYNEQFFGPGTRLTVL.

This CDR3 is CASSYSTGGETQYF. The CDR3 nucleotides are TGTGCCAGCAGTTACTCTACAGGGGGAGAGACCCAGTACTTC. The chain uses TRBV6-6 and TRBJ2-5; 8 bases map to TRBD1. The V segment lost 0 bases and the J segment 4 bases; nucleotides outside the gene matches: 1. The CDR3 is made up of 14 amino acids. Looked up from germline, CDR1 is MNHNY and CDR2 is SVGAGI (reference sequence).

This rearrangement joins TRBV5-6 to TRBJ1-4; TRBD1 might be the D (5 bases). Germline V gives CDR1 SGHDT, CDR2 YYEEEE. The CDR3 runs to 15 residues. V was trimmed by 4 bases and J by 3 bases, leaving 13 bases between them. This CDR3 reads CASSTTGEPNEKLFF. CDR3 sequence (DNA): TGTGCCAGCAGCACCACGGGGGAACCTAATGAAAAACTGTTTTTT.

The chain has TRBV19 and TRBJ2-7, with 7 bases fitting TRBD1. The J segment lost 2 bases and the V segment lost 7 bases, leaving 8 bases of the junction unmatched. This CDR3 spans 14 amino acids. Germline CDR1 and CDR2: LNHDA and SQIVND (reference sequence). CDR3 residues: CASTNPGQTYEQYF. CDR3 nucleotides: TGTGCCAGTACCAATCCGGGACAGACCTACGAGCAGTACTTC.

The chain has TRBV28 and TRBJ2-7, with a tentative D call TRBD2 (6 bases). Germline V gives CDR1 MDHEN, CDR2 SYDVKM. The ends were cut back, 3 bases at V and 6 bases at J, with 15 bases in the middle. There are 14 residues in the CDR3. The chain's CDR3 is CASSFLAGFPEQYF. The CDR3 coding sequence is TGTGCCAGCAGTTTTCTGGCGGGATTTCCCGAGCAGTACTTC.

The rearrangement uses TRBV7-9 and TRBJ1-5, with D unclear. Per germline, CDR1 SEHNR and CDR2 FQNEAQ (reference sequence). The V gene lost 2 bases and the J gene lost 4 bases, with 6 bases spanning the gap. The CDR3 is 13 amino acids. The CDR3 loop is CASSLSYNQPQHF. The CDR3 nucleotides read TGTGCCAGCAGCTTATCTTATAATCAGCCCCAGCATTTT.

The chain couples TRBV11-2 to TRBJ1-3; TRBD1 aligns across 11 bases. Germline CDR1 reads SGHAT; CDR2 reads FQNNGV. With V trimmed by 5 bases and J by 4 bases, 7 bases remained unmatched. CDR3 length: 16 amino acids. Here the CDR3 reads CASSNRDRGKGNTIYF. The CDR3, as DNA: TGTGCCAGCAGCAACCGGGACAGGGGGAAAGGAAACACCATATATTTT.

The rearrangement links TRBV10-2 to TRBJ2-5; 14 bases match TRBD2. J gave up 3 bases and V 6 bases, and 6 bases lay outside the gene matches. Germline CDR1 reads WSHSY; CDR2 reads SAAADI. CDR3 length: 16 residues. The CDR3 is CASSQGLAGGKETQYF. For the CDR3, the DNA is TGCGCCAGCAGCCAAGGACTAGCGGGAGGTAAAGAGACCCAGTACTTC.

V is TRBV28 and J is TRBJ1-1; TRBD1 matches 8 bases. The CDR3 runs to 14 residues. Germline loops: CDR1 MDHEN, CDR2 SYDVKM. Losses at the gene ends were 7 bases for V and 0 bases for J; bases not matched to a gene: 4. The CDR3 loop is CASILDRVNTEAFF. The CDR3 DNA sequence: TGTGCCAGCATCCTGGACAGGGTGAACACTGAAGCTTTCTTT.

The CDR3 spells CAVGGLAGGFGETQYF. CDR3 bases: TGTGCCGTCGGGGGCCTAGCGGGAGGGTTCGGGGAGACCCAGTACTTC. The chain combines TRBV6-6 with TRBJ2-5, with 12 positions matching TRBD2. Germline CDR1 reads MNHNY; CDR2 reads SVGAGI (reference sequence). The CDR3 length is 16 residues. The V segment lost 11 bases and the J segment 5 bases; nucleotides outside the gene matches: 15.

The V call is TRBV19, the J call TRBJ2-7; 8 bases align to TRBD2. With V trimmed by 5 bases and J by 5 bases, 11 bases remained unmatched. Germline V CDR1 and CDR2: LNHDA, SQIVND (reference sequence). CDR3 length: 15 residues. In DNA, the CDR3 is TGTGCCAGTAGTGGGATGAGCGGGAGTGTGAACGAGCAGTACTTC. It translates to CASSGMSGSVNEQYF.

This chain connects TRBV7-9 to TRBJ2-1; weak D call: TRBD2 (5 bases). This CDR3 is 12 amino acids long. Germline values: CDR1 SEHNR, CDR2 FQNEAQ (reference sequence). The V end lost 1 base, the J end lost 7 bases, and 5 bases lay between the germline ends. For the CDR3, the DNA is TGTGCCAGCAGCTTAGGGGAGAATGAGCAGTTCTTC. Translation: CASSLGENEQFF.

This clone appeared once. V is TRBV5-6 and J is TRBJ1-3; 8 bases fit TRBD1. J lost 3 bases, V lost 3 bases, and 14 bases had no gene match. The CDR3 consists of 18 residues. Per the germline V gene, CDR1 is SGHDT and CDR2 is YYEEEE. In DNA, the CDR3 is TGTGCCAGCAGCTGGGACCGACAGGGGACGACCGGTGGAAACACCATATATTTT. It specifies CASSWDRQGTTGGNTIYF.